These 23 T cell receptor beta chains share one sample of origin, sequenced in a study of T cells in lung cancer brain metastases. Clones were sequenced by immunoSEQ multiplex PCR, and TCRdb holds only the in-frame ones, with some missing. The sample lists about 4,900 clones, roughly 89% occurring once. The sample taken for sequencing was tumor tissue from the primary lung tumor. These receptors were taken from a woman aged 45 to 65 with non-small cell lung cancer.

On this clone: Other DNA sequences in this specimen translate into the identical CDR3. The rearrangement joins TRBV29-1 to TRBJ2-3, with D unclear. The CDR3 is 10 amino acids. CDR1 SQVTM and CDR2 ANQGSEA come from the germline V gene. V was clipped by 6 bases and J by 2 bases, with 3 bases between them. The CDR3, as DNA: TGCAGCGTGGACACAGATACGCAGTATTTT. This codes for CSVDTDTQYF.

The gene calls are TRBV4-1 and TRBJ2-1; no reliable D call. V dropped 2 bases and J dropped 1 base, with 9 bases sitting between them. The CDR3 consists of 15 residues. CDR1 is MGHRA, CDR2 YSYEKL, per germline. The CDR3, as DNA: TGCGCCAGCAGCCAAAAACCATGGTCCTACAATGAGCAGTTCTTC. This encodes CASSQKPWSYNEQFF.

This sequence joins TRBV30 and TRBJ2-5, with D tentatively TRBD1 (6 bases). Trimming pared 5 bases from V and 5 bases from J, leaving 21 bases between. The CDR3 runs to 15 residues. Germline assignment: CDR1 GTSNPN and CDR2 SVGIG (reference sequence). The CDR3 sequence: CAWGTRGPSRETQYF. CDR3 nucleotides: TGTGCCTGGGGGACAAGGGGCCCCTCTAGGGAGACCCAGTACTTC.

This clone occurred a few times. Other DNA sequences within the sample encode an identical CDR3. The chain employs TRBV7-9 and TRBJ2-7, with D possibly TRBD1 on 5 matching bases. Germline CDR1 is SEHNR and CDR2 is FQNEAQ (reference sequence). The ends were cut back, 9 bases at V and 0 bases at J, with 12 bases in the middle. The CDR3 has 13 residues. CDR3 nucleotides: TGTGCCAGTAGAGACAGTCTCTCCTACGAGCAGTACTTC. It specifies CASRDSLSYEQYF.

V and J are TRBV29-1 and TRBJ1-3, with D hard to call. V lost 7 bases to trimming and J lost 0 bases, with 4 bases between them. The CDR3 has 11 residues. Germline CDR1 SQVTM, CDR2 ANQGSEA. In DNA form, the CDR3 reads TGCAGCGCTCTCTCTGGAAACACCATATATTTT. Amino acid sequence: CSALSGNTIYF.

The rearrangement joins TRBV6-1 to TRBJ1-1, with a possible D match to TRBD1 (6 bases). The CDR3 length is 15 residues. V was cut by 4 bases and J by 4 bases, with 16 bases left in between. Germline loops: CDR1 MNHNS, CDR2 SASEGT. The CDR3 protein is CASSATQGSSTEAFF. Here the CDR3 DNA reads TGTGCCAGCAGTGCCACACAGGGATCCTCCACTGAAGCTTTCTTT.

The sample holds one count of this clone. This rearrangement joins TRBV7-2 to TRBJ2-7; D is unresolved. From germline, CDR1 is SGHTA and CDR2 FQGNSA. This CDR3 has 13 amino acids. V lost 3 bases to trimming and J lost 3 bases, with 9 bases between them. CDR3 region: CASSFGLGYEQYF. CDR3 in DNA: TGTGCCAGCAGCTTCGGCCTAGGCTACGAGCAGTACTTC. Based on the CDR3 plus reference TRBV7-2 and TRBJ2-7, the full variable domain is GAGVSQSPSNKVTEKGKDVELRCDPISGHTALYWYRQSLGQGLEFLIYFQGNSAPDKSGLPSDRFSAERTGGSVSTLTIQRTQQEDSAVYLCASSFGLGYEQYFGPGTRLTVT.

The genes are TRBV18 and TRBJ2-7, with D possibly TRBD2 on 7 matching bases. Between the trimmed V and J ends, which lost 3 bases and 2 bases, there was a span of 17 bases. Germline assignment: CDR1 KGHSH and CDR2 LQKENI. This CDR3 comprises 16 residues. In DNA form, the CDR3 reads TGTGCCAGCTCACCCGGGGCGGGGGCGGCGGCCTACGAGCAGTACTTC. Protein: CASSPGAGAAAYEQYF.

This clone was counted a single time. For the CDR3, the DNA is TGCGCCAGCAGCTTGGAGGTCAGGGTGAGGTCCGGGGAGCTGTTTTTT. It encodes CASSLEVRVRSGELFF. The chain carries TRBV5-1 and TRBJ2-2, with D perhaps matching TRBD1 (5 bases). Germline CDR1 and CDR2: SGHRS and YFSETQ. The CDR3 runs 16 residues. Trimming left V 0 bases short and J 6 bases short, with 15 bases between.

This sequence joins TRBV9 and TRBJ2-5; D ambiguous. The CDR3 consists of 11 residues. CDR1 and CDR2 (germline): SGDLS, YYNGEE. The V gene lost 4 bases and the J gene lost 5 bases, with 6 bases spanning the gap. CDR3 protein: CASSPGETQYF. The DNA of the CDR3 is TGTGCCAGCAGCCCCGGGGAGACCCAGTACTTC.

The chain recombines TRBV5-1 with TRBJ1-4; the match to TRBD1 covers 9 bases. The CDR3 covers 18 residues. CDR1 SGHRS and CDR2 YFSETQ come from the germline V gene. J lost 2 bases, V lost 4 bases, and 12 bases had no gene match. CDR3 in amino acids: CASSPQTGGAWTNEKLFF. CDR3 coding DNA: TGCGCCAGCAGCCCCCAAACAGGGGGCGCGTGGACTAATGAAAAACTGTTTTTT.

The genes are TRBV6-5 and TRBJ2-7, with 7 bases identical to TRBD2. Trimming cost V 5 bases and J 4 bases; bases outside gene matches: 8. Germline CDR1 is MNHEY and CDR2 is SVGAGI. CDR3 length: 14 amino acids. CDR3 region: CASSDWGRAYEQYF. CDR3 DNA sequence: TGTGCCAGCAGTGATTGGGGGAGGGCTTACGAGCAGTACTTC.

In its sample, this clone was seen a few times. The chain is built from TRBV9 and TRBJ2-7; 11 nucleotides align to TRBD2. The germline gives CDR1 SGDLS, CDR2 YYNGEE. The CDR3 is 18 amino acids. V was clipped by 2 bases and J by 1 base; unmatched bases: 11. The CDR3 is CASSVDPSGGSRSYEQYF. The CDR3 DNA reads as TGTGCCAGCAGCGTGGATCCTAGCGGGGGGAGCCGATCCTACGAGCAGTACTTC.

The chain uses TRBV4-1 and TRBJ1-2, with D unclear. Germline-derived CDR1 and CDR2 are MGHRA and YSYEKL. V lost 0 bases and J 8 bases, leaving 22 bases between the germline ends. The CDR3 totals 17 residues. The DNA of the CDR3 is TGCGCCAGCAGCCAAGAGATGAACAGCTTGGCTGCGAGCGGCTACACCTTC. Its protein product is CASSQEMNSLAASGYTF.

A single count supports this clone. The rearrangement uses TRBV19 and TRBJ2-3; TRBD2 might be the D (6 bases). The CDR3 spans 15 residues. Germline V gene sequence: CDR1 LNHDA, CDR2 SQIVND (reference sequence). Trimming took off 3 bases at V and 2 bases at J, with 12 bases between the two ends. This chain's CDR3 is CASSIRGTYTDTQYF. The CDR3 nucleotides are TGTGCCAGTAGTATCCGGGGGACCTACACAGATACGCAGTATTTT.

This clone was observed a single time. DNA of the CDR3: TGTGCCAGCAGCCCCCAAGAGACCCAGTACTTC. Translating gives CASSPQETQYF. The gene calls are TRBV7-2 and TRBJ2-5; no clear D gene. The CDR3 extends over 11 amino acids. V was shortened by 5 bases and J by 1 base, with 2 bases between the two germline ends. Per the germline V gene, CDR1 is SGHTA and CDR2 is FQGNSA.

This clone was seen a handful of times. The V call is TRBV5-6, the J call TRBJ2-5; D is perhaps TRBD2 (6 bases). Germline CDR1 and CDR2: SGHDT and YYEEEE. This CDR3 comprises 15 residues. V lost 3 bases and J 5 bases, leaving 17 bases between the germline ends. The CDR3 spells CASSSRGGATETQYF. The DNA of the CDR3 is TGTGCCAGCAGCTCGCGCGGAGGGGCTACGGAGACCCAGTACTTC.

This sequence joins TRBV28 and TRBJ1-2; no reliable D call. V lost 4 bases and J 7 bases, leaving 16 bases between the germline ends. The length of the CDR3 is 14 residues. Germline values: CDR1 MDHEN, CDR2 SYDVKM. For the CDR3, the DNA is TGTGCCAGCAGTTCATCGACACGGGTCGGTGGCTACACCTTC. The encoded protein is CASSSSTRVGGYTF.

The chain carries TRBV6-5 and TRBJ1-4; D is uncertain. Germline CDR1 MNHEY, CDR2 SVGAGI. Trimming left V 2 bases short and J 0 bases short, with 7 bases between. The CDR3 runs to 15 residues. CDR3 DNA: TGTGCCAGCAGTTACAGCGCTGCAACTAATGAAAAACTGTTTTTT. Amino acid sequence: CASSYSAATNEKLFF.

The CDR3 reads CATSRLGTGNTEAFF. CDR3 bases: TGTGCCACCAGCCGGCTAGGGACAGGGAACACTGAAGCTTTCTTT. The chain links TRBV15 to TRBJ1-1, with 8 bases lining up with TRBD1. V shed 5 bases, J shed 1 base, and the junction held 6 bases outside the gene matches. Per germline, CDR1 LNHNV and CDR2 YYDKDF (reference sequence). There are 15 residues in the CDR3. The full variable domain, with the rest looked up from reference TRBV15 and TRBJ1-1, is DAMVIQNPRYQVTQFGKPVTLSCSQTLNHNVMYWYQQKSSQAPKLLFHYYDKDFNNEADTPDNFQSRRPNTSFCFLDIRSPGLGDTAMYLCATSRLGTGNTEAFFGQGTRLTVV.

This clone was seen just once. At one boundary the junction diverges from the germline segment, which might be a read error. The V call is TRBV6-1, the J call TRBJ1-1; 9 positions agree with TRBD1. Germline lookup yields CDR1 MNHNS and CDR2 SASEGT. This CDR3 comprises 15 residues. The DNA for the CDR3 is TGTGCCAACAGTGAGATAGAGGACAGGGGTACTGAAGCTTTCTTT. Its protein product is CANSEIEDRGTEAFF.

The genes are TRBV10-1 and TRBJ2-3; D gene uncertain. CDR1 is WNHNN and CDR2 is SYGVQD in the germline V gene (reference sequence). V was pared by 5 bases and J by 0 bases, with 15 bases between. The length of the CDR3 is 16 residues. CDR3 amino acids: CASSPMGDSSTDTQYF. The CDR3 DNA reads TGCGCCAGCAGTCCTATGGGCGATTCTAGCACAGATACGCAGTATTTT.

The chain is built from TRBV18 and TRBJ2-7; D may be TRBD2 (5 bases). The germline gives CDR1 KGHSH, CDR2 LQKENI. This CDR3 contains 15 residues. V lost 3 bases and J 3 bases, leaving 15 bases between the germline ends. The DNA for the CDR3 is TGTGCCAGCTCACCCACCCTGGACTCCGTCTACGAGCAGTACTTC. As protein: CASSPTLDSVYEQYF.